Listed below are T cell receptor beta chains from one sample, sequenced in a study of T cells in Graves' hyperthyroidism and ophthalmopathy. TCRdb re-called the multiplex PCR reads with MiXCR, one entry per CDR3 protein. The repertoire holds fewer than 500,000 distinct CDR3 sequences, roughly 14% seen once, with more than 20% in the top ten. The sample was blood. The receptors derive from a man aged 25-45 years with Graves' hyperthyroidism that later progressed to Graves' ophthalmopathy. The CDR3 runs from the conserved cysteine through the conserved F or W. D genes are given only for firm matches. Rows may omit the clone size; those that give it use once, few, many or a size class.

clone_size | j_call | v_call | d_call | cdr3_aa | cdr3_nt
few | TRBJ2-1 | TRBV28 | . | CASSLRQSYNEQFF | TGTGCCAGCAGTTTAAGGCAATCCTACAATGAGCAGTTCTTC
few | TRBJ1-5 | TRBV28 | . | CASSVMGHSNQPQHF | TGTGCTAGCAGTGTTATGGGACACTCCAATCAGCCCCAGCATTTT
. | TRBJ1-4 | TRBV20-1 | . | CSARGGREKLFF | TGCAGTGCTAGGGGTGGGAGGGAAAAACTGTTTTTT
few | TRBJ2-7 | TRBV9 | TRBD1 | CASSVEASGDRTYEQYF | TGTGCCAGCAGCGTAGAGGCGAGTGGGGACAGAACCTACGAGCAGTACTTC
many | TRBJ1-1 | TRBV5-6 | . | CASSSDQGGYEAFF | TGTGCCAGCAGCTCCGACCAAGGAGGATACGAAGCTTTCTTT
many | TRBJ2-5 | TRBV11-3 | . | CASSQGGQIGAETQYF | TGTGCCAGCAGCCAGGGGGGGCAGATTGGAGCAGAGACCCAGTACTTC
many | TRBJ2-7 | TRBV6-2/TRBV6-3 | . | CASSPLRASSYEQYF | TGTGCCAGCAGTCCCCTGAGGGCCAGCTCCTACGAGCAGTACTTC
. | TRBJ1-2 | TRBV2 | . | CASRQTANYGYTF | TGTGCCAGCAGGCAGACAGCGAACTATGGCTACACCTTC
many | TRBJ1-2 | TRBV6-1 | TRBD1 | CASSEAGTGGYGYTF | TGTGCCAGCAGTGAAGCCGGGACAGGGGGCTATGGCTACACCTTC
many | TRBJ2-1 | TRBV12-5 | TRBD1 | CASGLVLQQGDEQFF | TGTGCTAGTGGTTTGGTTCTGCAACAGGGGGATGAGCAGTTCTTC
few | TRBJ1-6 | TRBV5-6 | TRBD1 | CASSLDSGQGLPPLHF | TGTGCCAGCAGCTTGGATTCCGGACAGGGACTCCCACCCCTCCACTTT
. | TRBJ1-2 | TRBV20-1 | . | CSARGRPQDYGYTF | TGCAGTGCTAGAGGCCGGCCACAGGACTATGGCTACACCTTC
few | TRBJ1-6 | TRBV4-1 | . | CASSGIDLFSYNSPLHF | TGCGCCAGCAGCGGGATCGACTTATTCTCCTATAATTCACCCCTCCACTTT
many | TRBJ2-5 | TRBV7-8 | TRBD2 | CASSLPTSGGRETQYF | TGTGCCAGCAGCTTACCGACTAGCGGGGGTCGGGAGACCCAGTACTTC
few | TRBJ2-5 | TRBV3-1 | . | CASSQGRDFQETQYF | TGTGCCAGCAGCCAAGGCCGGGACTTCCAAGAGACCCAGTACTTC
many | TRBJ2-3 | TRBV30 | . | CAWSSVGYDTQYF | TGTGCCTGGAGTTCGGTGGGGTACGATACGCAGTATTTT